This entry lists 32 T cell receptor beta chains sequenced from one sample in a study of vaccination effects on CD4 cells after COVID-19. Sequencing followed a ViraFEST assay step that expanded antigen-specific CD4+ T cells with viral peptide pools. Between days 9 and 10 of culture, CD4+ T cells were separated out. This person caught SARS-CoV-2 sometime from March to December 2020, and PCR testing confirmed the infection. Generated by immunoSEQ multiplex PCR, the TCRdb table keeps only in-frame clones and is missing some. The sample carries fewer than 90,000 clones, around 70% recorded once. These TCRs are of unknown antigen specificity. The specimen was CD4+ T cells from PBMCs cultured with HIV peptides, collected before COVID-19 vaccination. Subset defined: HIV-1 Nef peptide pool negative control/reference culture. These receptors all stem from a human donor who had a prior SARS-CoV-2 infection.

V and J are TRBV15 and TRBJ2-5; D perhaps matches TRBD1 (6 bases). Trimming shortened V by 8 bases and J by 7 bases, and 17 bases separated the two germline ends. Germline V gene lookup returns CDR1 LNHNV and CDR2 YYDKDF (reference sequence). The CDR3 runs 13 residues. CDR3 sequence (DNA): TGTGCCACCGGTGCCGGGGACATGGTGACCCAGTACTTC. It encodes CATGAGDMVTQYF.

V and J are TRBV2 and TRBJ2-1; the match to TRBD2 covers 13 bases. V lost 5 bases to trimming and J lost 7 bases; unmatched junction nucleotides: 14. The CDR3 length is 18 residues. Per the germline V gene, CDR1 is SNHLY and CDR2 is FYNNEI. CDR3: CASSPLPATSGRVNEQFF. DNA of the CDR3: TGTGCCAGCAGTCCCCTGCCGGCCACTAGCGGGAGGGTTAATGAGCAGTTCTTC.

V and J are TRBV27 and TRBJ2-3; 15 nucleotides align to TRBD2. Germline V gene lookup returns CDR1 MNHEY and CDR2 SMNVEV (reference sequence). The CDR3 contains 17 residues. The V gene end was trimmed by 5 bases and the J gene end by 4 bases; junction bases not matched to a gene: 7. CDR3 nucleotide sequence: TGTGCCAGCAGTCAACGGACTAGCGGGGGGGGATCAGATACGCAGTATTTT. Protein product: CASSQRTSGGGSDTQYF.

A single count supports this clone. This rearrangement joins TRBV28 to TRBJ1-1; D ambiguous. V was clipped by 5 bases and J by 3 bases, with 13 bases between them. Germline V gives CDR1 MDHEN, CDR2 SYDVKM. There are 14 residues in the CDR3. The CDR3 nucleotides read TGTGCCAGCAGTCCCCTGTGGCAGGACACTGAAGCTTTCTTT. Translating gives CASSPLWQDTEAFF.

This clone was detected a few times. The chain carries TRBV11-3 and TRBJ1-2; unclear D gene. Germline V CDR1 and CDR2: SGHNT, YENEEA. There are 14 residues in the CDR3. Trimming shortened V by 3 bases and J by 4 bases, and 12 bases separated the two germline ends. DNA of the CDR3: TGTGCCAGCAGCTTCCCGAACTCTAGCTATGGCTACACCTTC. Protein: CASSFPNSSYGYTF.

The chain combines TRBV13 with TRBJ1-3; D remains unclear. The CDR3 runs to 14 residues. From germline, CDR1 is PRHDT and CDR2 FYEKMQ (reference sequence). The V end was cut by 5 bases, the J end by 1 base, with 9 bases between. CDR3 DNA sequence: TGTGCCAGCAGCCTGCGGACGTCTGGAAACACCATATATTTT. Protein: CASSLRTSGNTIYF.

This clone has only a few counts. The chain recombines TRBV27 with TRBJ2-5; D perhaps matches TRBD2 (6 bases). V was clipped by 7 bases and J by 7 bases, with 19 bases between them. Germline CDR1 reads MNHEY; CDR2 reads SMNVEV (reference sequence). This CDR3 has 14 amino acids. The CDR3: CASTSGAAGGTQYF. For the CDR3, the DNA is TGTGCCAGCACGTCCGGGGCCGCCGGGGGGACCCAGTACTTC.

This clone showed up just once. The rearrangement joins TRBV24-1 to TRBJ2-1, with D perhaps TRBD1 (6 bases). Germline CDR1 and CDR2: KGHDR and SFDVKD. This CDR3 has 11 residues. V was shortened by 9 bases and J by 10 bases, with 12 bases between the two germline ends. The CDR3 spells CATAQGIEQFF. The CDR3 DNA reads as TGTGCCACCGCGCAGGGGATCGAGCAGTTCTTC.

V and J are TRBV5-1 and TRBJ2-1; the D gene is possibly TRBD1 (6 bases). CDR3 length equals 15 residues. V lost 4 bases, J lost 6 bases, and 17 bases lay in between. Germline V gene sequence: CDR1 SGHRS, CDR2 YFSETQ. The DNA for the CDR3 is TGCGCCAGCAGCGCCGGGACAATGGTTGGCAATGAGCAGTTCTTC. The encoded protein is CASSAGTMVGNEQFF. Variable domain in full (rest from reference TRBV5-1 and TRBJ2-1): KAGVTQTPRYLIKTRGQQVTLSCSPISGHRSVSWYQQTPGQGLQFLFEYFSETQRNKGNFPGRFSGRQFSNSRSEMNVSTLELGDSALYLCASSAGTMVGNEQFFGPGTRLTVL.

The V call is TRBV18, the J call TRBJ2-2; D uncertain. The ends were cut back, 3 bases at V and 0 bases at J, with 2 bases in the middle. The CDR3 extends over 13 amino acids. Germline CDR1 and CDR2: KGHSH and LQKENI. The CDR3 DNA follows: TGTGCCAGCTCACCGCCGAACACCGGGGAGCTGTTTTTT. As protein: CASSPPNTGELFF.

This clone was observed a handful of times. V gene TRBV11-3 combines with J gene TRBJ2-7; D is perhaps TRBD1 (6 bases). V was trimmed by 5 bases and J by 0 bases, leaving 14 bases between them. There are 15 residues in the CDR3. In germline, CDR1 is SGHNT, CDR2 YENEEA. Here the CDR3 reads CASSAGTGFSYEQYF. CDR3 bases: TGTGCCAGCAGCGCCGGCACAGGGTTCTCCTACGAGCAGTACTTC.

The rearrangement links TRBV19 to TRBJ1-1; possibly TRBD1 for D (5 bases). The germline V gene has CDR1 LNHDA and CDR2 SQIVND (reference sequence). The germline V and J ends were trimmed by 7 bases and 2 bases, with 20 bases remaining between them. This CDR3 spans 16 amino acids. The CDR3 DNA follows: TGTGCCAGTACCGCAGGGTGGGCAGGCCGCAACACTGAAGCTTTCTTT. This sequence encodes CASTAGWAGRNTEAFF.

The chain recombines TRBV6-2 or TRBV6-3 with TRBJ2-2; D is possibly TRBD1 (6 bases). The CDR3 is made up of 15 amino acids. CDR1 and CDR2 (germline): MNHEY, SVGEGT. V shed 5 bases and J shed 6 bases, with 16 bases lying between them. CDR3 amino acids: CASSPHRVMAGELFF. The CDR3 bases are TGTGCCAGCAGTCCCCACAGGGTGATGGCCGGGGAGCTGTTTTTT.

This chain connects TRBV7-3 to TRBJ2-5, with TRBD1 as a possible D gene (6 bases). The CDR3 is 14 amino acids. The germline V gene has CDR1 SGHTA and CDR2 FQGTGA. V lost 3 bases to trimming and J lost 5 bases, with 13 bases between them. CDR3 DNA sequence: TGTGCCAGCAGCTTCGATCAGGGGCGTGAGACCCAGTACTTC. As protein: CASSFDQGRETQYF.

The chain carries TRBV5-1 and TRBJ1-1, with D unresolved. The CDR3 has 14 amino acids. The V end lost 2 bases, the J end lost 1 base, and 9 bases lay between the germline ends. The germline V gene encodes CDR1 SGHRS and CDR2 YFSETQ. The CDR3 protein is CASSFQSENTEAFF. CDR3 nucleotide sequence: TGCGCCAGCAGCTTTCAGAGTGAGAACACTGAAGCTTTCTTT.

The table lists this clone with a count of one. The rearrangement links TRBV10-3 to TRBJ2-7, with TRBD2 matching 7 bases. Germline assignment: CDR1 ENHRY and CDR2 SYGVKD. Losses at the gene ends were 1 base for V and 0 bases for J; bases not matched to a gene: 9. This CDR3 is built from 17 residues. In nucleotides, the CDR3 is TGTGCCATCAGTGAGTGGGAACTGGGCGGGAGCTCCTACGAGCAGTACTTC. Amino acids: CAISEWELGGSSYEQYF.

The table lists this clone with a count of one. V is TRBV9 and J is TRBJ2-6; D is unresolved. The CDR3 sequence is 17 residues long. V dropped 4 bases and J dropped 0 bases, with 14 bases sitting between them. Per germline, CDR1 SGDLS and CDR2 YYNGEE. The CDR3 nucleotides read TGTGCCAGCAGCCTCCCTCGGGTCAGCTCTGGGGCCAACGTCCTGACTTTC. Translating it yields CASSLPRVSSGANVLTF.

This clone was counted once. The rearrangement uses TRBV3-1 (or the pseudogene TRBV3-2) and TRBJ2-7; 9 bases map to TRBD1. The V and J ends lost 4 bases and 2 bases, in that order; junction bases with no gene match: 3. Germline V gives CDR1 LGHDT, CDR2 YNNKEL (reference sequence). This CDR3 comprises 14 residues. As DNA, the CDR3 is TGTGCCAGCAGCCGGGACAGGGTAACCTACGAGCAGTACTTC. This gives the protein CASSRDRVTYEQYF.

This clone came up a few times. The J gene is TRBJ2-7, the V gene TRBV6-5; 8 bases fit TRBD2. Unmatched junction bases numbered 13, after V lost 6 bases and J lost 6 bases. CDR1 and CDR2 from the germline V gene are MNHEY and SVGAGI. This CDR3 is 15 amino acids long. CDR3 coding DNA: TGTGCCAGCAGCCTACGTCTAGCGGGCCTAAGCGAGCAGTACTTC. This translates into CASSLRLAGLSEQYF.

The genes are TRBV2 and TRBJ1-4; 7 bases line up with TRBD1. The CDR3 length is 14 residues. In germline, CDR1 is SNHLY, CDR2 FYNNEI. V was pared by 8 bases and J by 5 bases, with 8 bases of the junction left unmatched. DNA of the CDR3: TGTGCCAGCGGGGGGGACAGTCGAAATGAAAAACTGTTTTTT. Translated, it gives CASGGDSRNEKLFF.

This sequence joins TRBV6-4 and TRBJ2-3; maybe TRBD2 (5 bases). V dropped 5 bases and J dropped 4 bases, with 16 bases sitting between them. Germline values: CDR1 MRHNA, CDR2 SNTAGT. The CDR3 has 15 amino acids. In nucleotides, the CDR3 is TGTGCCAGCAGTCAGCTACCCGAGGGTCCAGATACGCAGTATTTT. Translation: CASSQLPEGPDTQYF.

The chain recombines TRBV6-1 with TRBJ2-5, with 9 bases fitting TRBD2. This CDR3 has 18 residues. In germline, CDR1 is MNHNS, CDR2 SASEGT. V lost 1 base to trimming and J lost 5 bases; unmatched junction nucleotides: 14. CDR3 in amino acids: CASSEGKLAGKGWETQYF. The CDR3 nucleotides read TGTGCCAGCAGTGAAGGGAAGCTAGCGGGGAAGGGGTGGGAGACCCAGTACTTC.

The chain uses TRBV3-1 (or the pseudogene TRBV3-2) and TRBJ1-1; 8 bases agree with TRBD1. The junction had 4 bases not matched to a gene; V was cut back by 1 base and J by 3 bases. CDR3 length: 15 residues. Germline assignment: CDR1 LGHDT and CDR2 YNNKEL (reference sequence). The CDR3 is CASSQAPGGYTEAFF. CDR3 in DNA: TGTGCCAGCAGCCAAGCTCCAGGGGGCTACACTGAAGCTTTCTTT.

This chain joins TRBV5-1 and TRBJ1-2; tentative D call: TRBD1 (6 bases). CDR3 length: 14 residues. The germline V gene has CDR1 SGHRS and CDR2 YFSETQ. Trimming stripped 7 bases from V and 8 bases from J, with 21 bases between. DNA for the CDR3: TGCGCCAGCCGAACAGGGATTCGCTCTCGCGGCTACACCTTC. Translated: CASRTGIRSRGYTF. The whole variable domain, remainder taken from reference TRBV5-1 and TRBJ1-2, is KAGVTQTPRYLIKTRGQQVTLSCSPISGHRSVSWYQQTPGQGLQFLFEYFSETQRNKGNFPGRFSGRQFSNSRSEMNVSTLELGDSALYLCASRTGIRSRGYTFGSGTRLTVV.

This clone was counted between two and nine times. The genes are TRBV5-1 and TRBJ1-6; TRBD1 aligns across 7 bases. The CDR3 is 14 amino acids. CDR1 SGHRS and CDR2 YFSETQ come from the germline V gene. J was trimmed by 6 bases and V by 4 bases; bases with no gene match: 4. The DNA of the CDR3 is TGCGCCAGCAGCAGGGACAGAGGTAATTCACCCCTCCACTTT. As protein: CASSRDRGNSPLHF.

This chain links TRBV2 with TRBJ2-7, with 8 positions matching TRBD2. Trimming removed 8 bases from V and 1 base from J; junction bases left unmatched: 7. This CDR3 is 14 amino acids long. The V gene's germline CDR1 is SNHLY and CDR2 FYNNEI. Written as DNA, the CDR3 is TGTGCCAGCGGCGGACTAGCCCAATCCTACGAGCAGTACTTC. Translated: CASGGLAQSYEQYF.

This chain uses TRBV5-8 with TRBJ2-3, with 14 bases aligning to TRBD2. This CDR3 comprises 13 residues. Germline CDR1 and CDR2: SGHTS and YDEGEE. V trimming: 4 bases; J trimming: 13 bases; junction bases outside the gene matches: 5. CDR3 loop: CASSPGLAGGEYF. The CDR3 bases are TGTGCCAGCAGCCCTGGACTAGCGGGAGGCGAGTATTTT.

The chain is built from TRBV5-1 and TRBJ2-7; maybe TRBD1 (6 bases). The V and J ends lost 3 bases and 3 bases respectively, with 13 bases between them. The CDR3 covers 14 residues. Germline V CDR1 and CDR2: SGHRS, YFSETQ. The CDR3 sequence is CASSWQGSVYEQYF. The CDR3 DNA reads as TGCGCCAGCAGCTGGCAGGGGTCCGTCTACGAGCAGTACTTC. The whole variable domain, filled in from reference TRBV5-1 and TRBJ2-7, reads KAGVTQTPRYLIKTRGQQVTLSCSPISGHRSVSWYQQTPGQGLQFLFEYFSETQRNKGNFPGRFSGRQFSNSRSEMNVSTLELGDSALYLCASSWQGSVYEQYFGPGTRLTVT.

The chain links TRBV4-3 to TRBJ2-3; 9 nucleotides match TRBD2. V shed 4 bases and J 5 bases; nucleotides not matched to a gene: 7. CDR3 length: 15 residues. Germline V gene sequence: CDR1 LGHNA, CDR2 YSLEER. CDR3 DNA: TGCGCCAGCAGCCCTAGCGGGACACTGGGAGATACGCAGTATTTT. The encoded protein is CASSPSGTLGDTQYF.

This clone was recorded only once. The rearrangement joins TRBV9 to TRBJ2-3, with 9 positions matching TRBD2. CDR1 is SGDLS, CDR2 YYNGEE, per germline. This CDR3 is 16 amino acids long. V was pared by 2 bases and J by 2 bases, with 6 bases of the junction left unmatched. The CDR3 loop reads CASSVAGTSHTDTQYF. The CDR3 region has the DNA TGTGCCAGCAGCGTCGCCGGGACTAGCCACACAGATACGCAGTATTTT. Looking up the rest from reference TRBV9 and TRBJ2-3 gives the full variable domain: DSGVTQTPKHLITATGQRVTLRCSPRSGDLSVYWYQQSLDQGLQFLIQYYNGEERAKGNILERFSAQQFPDLHSELNLSSLELGDSALYFCASSVAGTSHTDTQYFGPGTRLTVL.

In this sample, this clone turned up a few times. The chain carries TRBV6-4 and TRBJ1-2, with D possibly matching TRBD1 (6 bases). Germline CDR1 MRHNA, CDR2 SNTAGT. The ends were cut back, 8 bases at V and 4 bases at J, with 17 bases in the middle. The CDR3 is 14 residues long. CDR3 region: CASSKATGTYGYTF. The DNA for the CDR3 is TGTGCCAGCTCAAAAGCCACAGGGACCTATGGCTACACCTTC.

The rearrangement joins TRBV2 to TRBJ2-1, with TRBD2 matching over 14 bases. Trimming removed 8 bases from V and 0 bases from J; junction bases left unmatched: 12. CDR1 is SNHLY, CDR2 FYNNEI, per germline. The CDR3 covers 19 residues. The DNA for the CDR3 is TGTGCCAGCTTGCAAACCGGGACTAGCGGGGGAGGCTCCTACAATGAGCAGTTCTTC. Its protein product is CASLQTGTSGGGSYNEQFF.